Below, 6 T cell receptor beta chains from the same sample are listed, as sequenced in a study of persistence of HIV-infected CD4 T cells. Anti-CD3/anti-CD28 beads served as a nonspecific positive control stimulus. Sorting of responding CD4+ T cells relied on upregulated CD40 ligand together with CD69. These receptors have no identified antigens. The immunoSEQ assay was version 4, run in survey mode. The assay was immunoSEQ multiplex PCR, and TCRdb's table has in-frame clones only and misses some. Of tens of thousands of clones detected, around 89% appear once; the ten largest clones hold under 0.55%. The material sequenced was CD4+ T cells sorted from PBMCs after 18-hour stimulation, taken from a patient who received antiretroviral therapy. The receptors here all came from an adult woman with HIV who was CMV-seropositive.

The chain has TRBV6-4 and TRBJ2-5, with 10 bases that match TRBD2. Germline V gives CDR1 MRHNA, CDR2 SNTAGT. Trimming removed 5 bases from V and 6 bases from J; junction bases left unmatched: 9. CDR3 length equals 15 residues. The CDR3 nucleotides are TGTGCCAGCAGTCCAACAGCGGGGGGGTATAAGACCCAGTACTTC. This translates into CASSPTAGGYKTQYF.

J is TRBJ1-2 and V is TRBV12-3 or TRBV12-4; no reliable D call. The CDR3 is 13 residues long. V shed 3 bases and J shed 13 bases, with 18 bases lying between them. This chain's CDR3 is CASSLSYRAKITF. The CDR3 region has the DNA TGTGCCAGCAGTTTGTCCTATCGGGCGAAAATCACCTTC.

The chain employs TRBV5-1 and TRBJ2-1; 8 bases agree with TRBD2. The CDR3 has 15 amino acids. Germline CDR1 is SGHRS and CDR2 is YFSETQ. V was pared by 4 bases and J by 2 bases, with 5 bases of the junction left unmatched. The CDR3 protein is CASSAPGLAYNEQFF. The CDR3 DNA reads as TGCGCCAGCAGCGCCCCGGGACTAGCCTACAATGAGCAGTTCTTC. The variable domain in full, completed from reference TRBV5-1 and TRBJ2-1, reads KAGVTQTPRYLIKTRGQQVTLSCSPISGHRSVSWYQQTPGQGLQFLFEYFSETQRNKGNFPGRFSGRQFSNSRSEMNVSTLELGDSALYLCASSAPGLAYNEQFFGPGTRLTVL.

The chain uses TRBV15 and TRBJ2-7; 9 bases align to TRBD1. CDR1 LNHNV and CDR2 YYDKDF come from the germline V gene (reference sequence). The CDR3 length is 14 residues. The J segment lost 6 bases and the V segment lost 1 base, leaving 4 bases of the junction unmatched. The CDR3 protein is CATSRVGTGSEQYF. As DNA, the CDR3 is TGTGCCACCAGCAGAGTCGGGACAGGGAGCGAGCAGTACTTC. Supplemented by reference TRBV15 and TRBJ2-7, the full variable domain reads DAMVIQNPRYQVTQFGKPVTLSCSQTLNHNVMYWYQQKSSQAPKLLFHYYDKDFNNEADTPDNFQSRRPNTSFCFLDIRSPGLGDTAMYLCATSRVGTGSEQYFGPGTRLTVT.

The chain has TRBV2 and TRBJ2-1; tentative D call: TRBD1 (5 bases). V was shortened by 3 bases and J by 0 bases, with 6 bases between the two germline ends. This CDR3 spans 14 amino acids. Germline CDR1 is SNHLY and CDR2 is FYNNEI. CDR3 in DNA: TGTGCCAGCAGTGACAGGGCCTCCTACAATGAGCAGTTCTTC. It codes for CASSDRASYNEQFF.

V and J are TRBV5-5 and TRBJ2-3; perhaps TRBD1 as D (5 bases). The CDR3 runs to 16 residues. Trimming stripped 0 bases from V and 2 bases from J, with 13 bases between. Germline lookup yields CDR1 SGHKS and CDR2 YYEKEE (reference sequence). The CDR3 bases are TGTGCCAGCAGCTTGGGGGGCAGGGCGCCCACAGATACGCAGTATTTT. Translation gives CASSLGGRAPTDTQYF.